This T cell receptor beta chain stems from a study of CD8+ T cells in alopecia areata. This CDR3 region has 11 residues. V lost 6 bases, J lost 5 bases, and 7 bases lay in between. In germline, CDR1 is MNHEY, CDR2 SVGAGI. Treatment described: oral pan-JAK inhibitor, 5-10 mg twice daily. Following extraction, RNA underwent reverse transcription to cDNA, which served as the sequencing template. Repertoires were generated with immunoSEQ multiplex PCR, while TCRdb's copy carries only in-frame clones and drops some. The sample includes over 150,000 clones, about 55% of them seen just once. Sequences were derived from CD8+ T cells sorted from blood, sampled at week 24, from a patient treated with tofacitinib. V and J are TRBV6-5 and TRBJ1-1; the D is unclear. The origin of this receptor is a human donor with alopecia areata. The CDR3 nucleotides read TGTGCCAGCAGCACTCTTACTGAAGCTTTCTTT. Amino acids: CASSTLTEAFF.